This T cell receptor (beta chain) was captured by sequencing in a study of blood T cell repertoires in COVID-19. Looking at the study overall: Collection of acute and convalescent COVID-19 samples took place in the United States, Italy and Spain.

Authors' methods: The assay estimated nucleated cells by amplifying reference gene primers. TCRdb's table, derived via immunoSEQ multiplex PCR, lists solely in-frame clones and lacks some. V, J and clone size reflect that table, while D and trimming were determined from the DNA. Of about 220,000 clones listed, roughly 89% were seen once; the top ten hold 3% to 4.5%. CDR1 is SGDLS and CDR2 is YYNGEE in the germline V gene. The CDR3 consists of 14 residues. V lost 0 bases and J lost 5, with 9 bases in between. Participants' reported clinical history set cohort assignment. The source is a woman in her thirties or forties with acute COVID-19. V and J are TRBV9 and TRBJ2-1; D not certain. The specimen sequenced was PBMCs or T cells enriched from blood (not recorded which). The CDR3 nucleotides read TGTGCCAGCAGCGTAGAGGCCACTAACAATGAGCAGTTCTTC. It specifies CASSVEATNNEQFF.